This T cell receptor (beta chain) was sequenced during a study of beta chain features in type 1 diabetes. Whole-study context: Age, gender and cell yields were similar between patients and healthy donors.

Notes on the study in general: Type 1 diabetes patients had TCRB CDR3s that were shorter (moderately but significantly so) in all four CD4+ subsets. Cells that show high TCR expression could be over-represented by cDNA sequencing.

Naive, central memory, regulatory and stem cell-like memory cells within the CD4+ compartment were sorted using CD45RO/CCR7/CD25/CD127/CD95/CD27. Each of the sorted populations had a purity greater than 95%. The germline CDR1 and CDR2 sequences are MGHRA and YSYEKL. The V gene end was trimmed by 6 bases and the J gene end by 7 bases; junction bases not matched to a gene: 6. The CDR3 runs 14 residues. This clone was counted a few times. What it binds is not known. cDNA synthesis used the whole RNA isolate, giving expressed TCRB sequences. Produced via immunoSEQ multiplex PCR; TCRdb's table is partial and in-frame only. The repertoire consists of 120,000 to 150,000 clones, with around an eighth occurring once and the leading ten covering approximately 1.3%.

The chain employs TRBV4-1 and TRBJ2-1, with 10 bases that match TRBD2. Input material: central memory CD4+ T cells from blood. This sequence was found in a man between 18 and 35 years old with type 1 diabetes. CDR3 coding DNA: TGCGCCAGCAGGCTAGCGGGGGCCATGAATGAGCAGTTCTTC. Translation: CASRLAGAMNEQFF.